This T cell receptor beta chain was captured in a study of cytomegalovirus exposure and HLA in healthy donors. Study conclusions and caveats: Researchers reported in a later analysis that a missense DCLRE1C variant was tied to TCR beta V- and J-gene trimming.

CDR1 and CDR2 from the germline V gene are SGHNT and YYREEE (reference sequence). Trimming stripped 4 bases from V and 0 bases from J, with 11 bases between. The CDR3 runs to 14 residues. The PCR was carried out with 60 Vbeta primers and 13 Jbeta primers. Sequencing used immunoSEQ multiplex PCR; TCRdb keeps in-frame clones, though not all of them. The data contain about 170,000 clones, over 75% of them seen just once; the ten biggest clones take up 3.1%. Notes on this clone: Its antigen is still unknown.

This TCR was sampled from a female donor in good health and CMV-seronegative. V is TRBV5-4 and J is TRBJ2-7; perhaps TRBD1 as D (5 bases). Sequencing was carried out using PBMCs. CDR3 coding DNA: TGTGCCAGCAGCCCCCAGACAGACTCCTACGAGCAGTACTTC. It encodes CASSPQTDSYEQYF.